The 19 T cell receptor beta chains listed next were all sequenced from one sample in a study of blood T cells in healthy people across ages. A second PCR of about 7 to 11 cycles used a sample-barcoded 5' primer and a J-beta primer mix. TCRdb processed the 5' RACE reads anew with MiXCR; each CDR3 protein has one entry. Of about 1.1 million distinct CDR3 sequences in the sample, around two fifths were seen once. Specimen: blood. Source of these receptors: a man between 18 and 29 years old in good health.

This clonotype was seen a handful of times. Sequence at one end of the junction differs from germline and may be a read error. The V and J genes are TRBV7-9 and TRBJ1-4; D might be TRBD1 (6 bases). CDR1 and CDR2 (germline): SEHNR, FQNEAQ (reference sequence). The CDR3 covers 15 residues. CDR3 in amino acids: CASRPQEGEVEKLFF. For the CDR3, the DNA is TGCGCCAGCAGGCCCCAAGAGGGGGAGGTTGAAAAACTGTTTTTT.

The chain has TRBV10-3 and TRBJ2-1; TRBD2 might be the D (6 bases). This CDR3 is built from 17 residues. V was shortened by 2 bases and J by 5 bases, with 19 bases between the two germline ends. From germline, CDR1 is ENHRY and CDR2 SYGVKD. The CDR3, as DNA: TGTGCCATCAGTGAGGGGGGGACTCCCTCTGAACACAATGAGCAGTTCTTC. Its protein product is CAISEGGTPSEHNEQFF.

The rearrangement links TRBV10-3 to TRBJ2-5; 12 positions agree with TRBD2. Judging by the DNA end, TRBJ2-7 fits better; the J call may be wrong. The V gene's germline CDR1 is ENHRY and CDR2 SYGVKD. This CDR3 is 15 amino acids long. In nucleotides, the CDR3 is TGTGCCATCTTTTTAACTAGCGGGGGGTTTTACGAGCAGTACTTC. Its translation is CAIFLTSGGFYEQYF.

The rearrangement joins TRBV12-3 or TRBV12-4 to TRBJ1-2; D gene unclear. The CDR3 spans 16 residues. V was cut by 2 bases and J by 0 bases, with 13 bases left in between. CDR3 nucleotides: TGTGCCAGCAGTTTAACGGCCACGGGAACTAACTATGGCTACACCTTC. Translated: CASSLTATGTNYGYTF.

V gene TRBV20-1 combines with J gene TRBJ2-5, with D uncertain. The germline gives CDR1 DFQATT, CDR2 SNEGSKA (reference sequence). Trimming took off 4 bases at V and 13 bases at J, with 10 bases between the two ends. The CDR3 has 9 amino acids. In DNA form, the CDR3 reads TGCAGTGCTAATCTGGGTCGGTACTTC. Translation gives CSANLGRYF.

The chain's CDR3 is CASSPPGQGYTDTQYF. As DNA, the CDR3 is TGTGCCAGCAGTCCGCCGGGACAGGGTTACACAGATACGCAGTATTTT. The rearrangement links TRBV25-1 to TRBJ2-3; 9 nucleotides agree with TRBD1. Per germline, CDR1 MGHDK and CDR2 SYGVNS. With 5 bases clipped from V and 2 bases from J, the junction kept 8 bases outside the gene matches. There are 16 residues in the CDR3.

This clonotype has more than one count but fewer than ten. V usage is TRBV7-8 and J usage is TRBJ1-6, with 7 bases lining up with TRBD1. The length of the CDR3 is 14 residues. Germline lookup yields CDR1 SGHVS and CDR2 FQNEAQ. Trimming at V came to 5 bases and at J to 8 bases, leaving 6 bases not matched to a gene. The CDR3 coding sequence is TGTGCCAGCAGCCAACAGGGGCCTGATTCACCCCTCCACTTT. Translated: CASSQQGPDSPLHF.

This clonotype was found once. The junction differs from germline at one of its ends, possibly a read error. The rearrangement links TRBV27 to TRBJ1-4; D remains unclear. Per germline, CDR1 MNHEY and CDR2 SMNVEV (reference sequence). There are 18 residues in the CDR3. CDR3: CAGSLSFDHRALNEKLFF. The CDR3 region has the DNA TGTGCCGGCAGTTTAAGCTTCGACCACCGAGCCCTTAATGAAAAACTGTTTTTT.

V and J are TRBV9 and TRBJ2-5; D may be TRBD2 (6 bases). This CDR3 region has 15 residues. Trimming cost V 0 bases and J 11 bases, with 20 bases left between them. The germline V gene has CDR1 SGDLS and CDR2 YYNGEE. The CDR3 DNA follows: TGTGCCAGCAGCGTAGGGGGAGGCTCCCACAATGAGCAGTACTTC. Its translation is CASSVGGGSHNEQYF.

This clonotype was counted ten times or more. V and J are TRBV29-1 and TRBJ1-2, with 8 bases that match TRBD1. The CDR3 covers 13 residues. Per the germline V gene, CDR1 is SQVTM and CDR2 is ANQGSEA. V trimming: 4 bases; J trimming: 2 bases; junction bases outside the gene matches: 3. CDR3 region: CSVADRGNYGYTF. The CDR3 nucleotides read TGCAGCGTTGCCGACAGGGGAAACTATGGCTACACCTTC.

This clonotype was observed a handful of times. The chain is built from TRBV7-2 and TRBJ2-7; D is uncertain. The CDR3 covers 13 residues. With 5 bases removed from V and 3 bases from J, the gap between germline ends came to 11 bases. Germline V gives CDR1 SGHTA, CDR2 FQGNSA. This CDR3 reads CASSPAFNYEQYF. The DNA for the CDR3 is TGTGCCAGCAGCCCCGCCTTCAACTACGAGCAGTACTTC.

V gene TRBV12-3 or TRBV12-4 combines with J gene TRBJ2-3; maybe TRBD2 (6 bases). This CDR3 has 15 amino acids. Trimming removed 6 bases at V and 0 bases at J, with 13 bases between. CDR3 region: CASSPPGTSTDTQYF. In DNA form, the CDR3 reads TGTGCCAGCAGCCCCCCTGGGACTAGCACAGATACGCAGTATTTT.

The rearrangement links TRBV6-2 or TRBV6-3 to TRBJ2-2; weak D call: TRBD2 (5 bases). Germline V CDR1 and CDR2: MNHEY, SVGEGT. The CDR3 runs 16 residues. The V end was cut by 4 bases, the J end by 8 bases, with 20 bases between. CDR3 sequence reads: CASSSRRELDRGELFF. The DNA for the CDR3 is TGTGCCAGCAGTTCTCGCCGGGAACTCGACCGAGGGGAGCTGTTTTTT.

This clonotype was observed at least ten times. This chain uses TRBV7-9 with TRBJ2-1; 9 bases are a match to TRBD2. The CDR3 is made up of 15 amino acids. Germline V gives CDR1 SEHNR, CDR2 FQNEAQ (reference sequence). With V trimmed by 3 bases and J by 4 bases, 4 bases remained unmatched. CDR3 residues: CASSFTTSGYNEQFF. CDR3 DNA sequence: TGTGCCAGCAGCTTTACGACTAGCGGTTACAATGAGCAGTTCTTC.

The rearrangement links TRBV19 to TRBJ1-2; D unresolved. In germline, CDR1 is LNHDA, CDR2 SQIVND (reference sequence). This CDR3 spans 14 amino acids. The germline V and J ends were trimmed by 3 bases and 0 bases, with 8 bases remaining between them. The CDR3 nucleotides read TGTGCCAGTAGTATGCAAGGGACTAACTATGGCTACACCTTC. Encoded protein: CASSMQGTNYGYTF.

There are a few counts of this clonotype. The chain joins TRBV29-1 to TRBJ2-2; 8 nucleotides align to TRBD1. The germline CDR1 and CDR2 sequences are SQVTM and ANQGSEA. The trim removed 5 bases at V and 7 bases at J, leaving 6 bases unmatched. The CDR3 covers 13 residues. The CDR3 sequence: CSVSQTGDGELFF. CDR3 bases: TGCAGCGTTTCACAGACAGGGGACGGGGAGCTGTTTTTT.

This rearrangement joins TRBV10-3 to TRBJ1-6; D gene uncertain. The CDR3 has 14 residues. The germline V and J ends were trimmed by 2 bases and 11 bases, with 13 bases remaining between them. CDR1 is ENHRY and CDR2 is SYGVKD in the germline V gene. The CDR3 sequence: CAISEAVVSAPLHF. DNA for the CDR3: TGTGCCATCAGTGAGGCGGTGGTCTCCGCACCCCTCCACTTT.

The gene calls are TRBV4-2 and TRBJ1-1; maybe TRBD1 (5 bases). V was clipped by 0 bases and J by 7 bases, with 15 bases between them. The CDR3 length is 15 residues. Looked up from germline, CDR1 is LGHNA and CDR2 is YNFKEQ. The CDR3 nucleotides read TGTGCCAGCAGCCAAGATGGGACGGAGGCCTGTGAAGCTTTCTTT. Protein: CASSQDGTEACEAFF.

This CDR3 is CASSFPGLVYNEQYF. The DNA for the CDR3 is TGTGCCAGCAGCTTCCCGGGATTGGTCTACAATGAGCAGTACTTC. The J gene is TRBJ2-5, the V gene TRBV7-3; possible D gene TRBD2, 5 bases. The V gene lost 3 bases and the J gene lost 11 bases, with 22 bases spanning the gap. Germline CDR1 and CDR2: SGHTA and FQGTGA. The CDR3 length is 15 residues.